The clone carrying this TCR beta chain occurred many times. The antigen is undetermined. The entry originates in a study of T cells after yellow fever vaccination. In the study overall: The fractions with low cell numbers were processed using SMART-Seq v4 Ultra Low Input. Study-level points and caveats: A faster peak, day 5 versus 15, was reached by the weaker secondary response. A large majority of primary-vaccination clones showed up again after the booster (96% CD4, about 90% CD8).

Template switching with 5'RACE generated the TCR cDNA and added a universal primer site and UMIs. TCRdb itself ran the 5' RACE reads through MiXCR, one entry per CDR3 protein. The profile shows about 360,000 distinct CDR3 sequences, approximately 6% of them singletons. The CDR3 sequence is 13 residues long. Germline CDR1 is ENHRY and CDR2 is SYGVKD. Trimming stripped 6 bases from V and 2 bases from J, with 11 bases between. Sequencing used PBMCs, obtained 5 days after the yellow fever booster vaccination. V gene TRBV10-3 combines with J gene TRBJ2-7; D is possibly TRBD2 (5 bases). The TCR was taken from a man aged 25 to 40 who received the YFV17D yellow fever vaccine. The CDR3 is CAIRGADAYEQYF. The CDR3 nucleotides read TGTGCCATCAGAGGAGCGGATGCCTACGAGCAGTACTTC.